This is a list of T cell receptor beta chains from one sample in a study of human T cells and chemical hapten exposure. TCRdb reanalysed the RACE reads using MiXCR and keeps one entry per CDR3 protein. The table lists tens of thousands of distinct CDR3 sequences, over 8.5% of them singletons. The sequencing used whole blood, collected in connection with sensitization to the hapten diphenylcyclopropenone (DPC). The receptors were gathered from a woman aged 50 to 60 with alopecia areata. Some clones in this sample may be carry-over from other donors' samples. Each CDR3 is given with its conserved first and last residue. The order of the fields is J gene, D gene, V gene, clone size, CDR3 protein, CDR3 DNA. A D gene is named only where the DNA matches it firmly. The size of a clone is reported for some rows only, either as once, few or many, or as a class for expanded clones.

TRBJ2-7,TRBD2,TRBV27,many,CASSQKGGLAVYEQYF,TGTGCCAGCAGCCAGAAGGGGGGACTAGCTGTATACGAGCAGTACTTC
TRBJ1-2,NA,TRBV20-1,NA,CSAPMTDTYGYTF,TGCAGTGCCCCGATGACAGATACTTATGGCTACACCTTC
TRBJ2-4,NA,TRBV5-1,many,CASSFGEKNIQYF,TGCGCCAGCAGCTTTGGGGAAAAAAACATTCAGTACTTC
TRBJ2-5,TRBD1,TRBV23-1,few,CASSHPRDRALGYETQYF,TGCGCCAGCAGCCATCCGAGGGACAGGGCCTTAGGATACGAGACCCAGTACTTC
TRBJ2-5,NA,TRBV18,many,CASSPRFQETQYF,TGTGCCAGCTCACCACGGTTTCAGGAGACCCAGTACTTC
TRBJ1-4,NA,TRBV9,NA,CASSVGGSGEKLFF,TGTGCCAGCAGCGTAGGAGGGTCGGGAGAAAAACTGTTTTTT
TRBJ1-4,NA,TRBV7-9,many,CASTPFEAEKLFF,TGTGCCAGCACCCCCTTTGAGGCGGAAAAACTGTTTTTT
TRBJ2-3,NA,TRBV20-1,NA,CSASSMGGGHTDTQYF,TGCAGTGCTAGTAGCATGGGAGGTGGGCACACAGATACGCAGTATTTT
TRBJ1-2,NA,TRBV29-1,few,CSAWTNYGYTF,TGCAGCGCCTGGACTAACTATGGCTACACCTTC
TRBJ2-7,NA,TRBV10-3,many,CAISVRQALNEQYF,TGTGCCATCAGTGTCAGACAGGCCCTAAACGAGCAGTACTTC
TRBJ1-5,NA,TRBV27,few,CASSLAGPASNQPQHF,TGTGCCAGCAGTCTAGCAGGGCCAGCTAGCAATCAGCCCCAGCATTTT
TRBJ2-1,TRBD2,TRBV12-3/TRBV12-4,many,CASSPLAGPALRNEQFF,TGTGCCAGCAGTCCACTAGCGGGGCCTGCTTTGAGGAATGAGCAGTTCTTC
TRBJ1-4,NA,TRBV20-1,once,CSASAGPNEKLFF,TGCAGTGCTAGTGCAGGGCCAAATGAAAAACTGTTTTTT
TRBJ1-1,NA,TRBV6-2/TRBV6-3,few,CASRLRGAEAFF,TGTGCCAGCAGACTACGGGGGGCTGAAGCTTTCTTT
TRBJ1-2,NA,TRBV4-1,few,CASSHTEYYGYTF,TGCGCCAGCAGCCATACAGAGTACTATGGCTACACCTTC
TRBJ2-7,TRBD2,TRBV6-6,NA,CASSSGLAASYEQYF,TGTGCCAGCAGTTCCGGACTAGCGGCCTCCTACGAGCAGTACTTC
TRBJ2-1,NA,TRBV3-1,NA,CASSQDWTRGNEQFF,TGTGCCAGCAGCCAAGATTGGACCAGGGGCAATGAGCAGTTCTTC
TRBJ2-1,NA,TRBV6-1,few,CASSELPRRGNEQFF,TGTGCCAGCAGTGAACTCCCCCGGCGGGGCAATGAGCAGTTCTTC
TRBJ1-1,TRBD1,TRBV2,many,CASKRGPNTEAFF,TGTGCCAGCAAAAGGGGGCCGAACACTGAAGCTTTCTTT
TRBJ1-4,NA,TRBV19,many,CASSPRGEKLFF,TGTGCCAGTAGCCCCAGAGGTGAAAAACTGTTTTTT
TRBJ2-3,TRBD2,TRBV25-1,many,CASSDSGRGTDTQYF,TGTGCCAGCAGTGATAGCGGGAGAGGCACAGATACGCAGTATTTT
TRBJ2-2,NA,TRBV6-5,few,CASSASSLLGADGELFF,TGTGCCAGCAGTGCCTCTTCCCTATTGGGGGCGGACGGGGAGCTGTTTTTT
TRBJ2-3,NA,TRBV7-2,few,CASSSPAGTTDTQYF,TGTGCCAGCAGCTCCCCTGCGGGGACCACAGATACGCAGTATTTT
TRBJ2-7,NA,TRBV13,many,CASSPTRDPSYEQYF,TGTGCCAGCAGCCCCACTAGGGACCCGAGCTACGAGCAGTACTTC
TRBJ1-5,NA,TRBV20-1,many,CSAISSIGDNQPQHF,TGCAGTGCTATTTCCTCAATAGGGGACAATCAGCCCCAGCATTTT
TRBJ1-5,NA,TRBV2,NA,CASGRSQSNQPQHF,TGTGCCAGCGGACGTAGTCAGAGCAATCAGCCCCAGCATTTT
TRBJ1-6,TRBD1,TRBV7-8,few,CASSHQQGLTYNSPLHF,TGTGCCAGCAGCCATCAACAGGGGTTGACCTATAATTCACCCCTCCACTTT
TRBJ2-3,NA,TRBV7-8,many,CASRKPGRGTDTQYF,TGTGCCAGCAGGAAGCCGGGACGGGGCACAGATACGCAGTATTTT
TRBJ2-2,NA,TRBV7-3,NA,CASSLTPRDTGELFF,TGTGCCAGCAGCTTAACCCCCCGGGACACCGGGGAGCTGTTTTTT
TRBJ2-5,TRBD1,TRBV5-1,NA,CASSPGDSFPETQYF,TGCGCCAGCAGCCCCGGGGACAGCTTCCCGGAGACCCAGTACTTC
TRBJ2-2,NA,TRBV3-1,many,CASSQDRQFGLFF,TGTGCCAGCAGCCAAGATCGTCAGTTTGGACTGTTTTTT
TRBJ1-6,NA,TRBV4-1,NA,CASSRGSGAENSPLHF,TGCGCCAGCAGCCGAGGGTCAGGGGCTGAAAATTCACCCCTCCACTTT
TRBJ1-1,NA,TRBV2,NA,CASSVLTFYMNTEAFF,TGTGCCAGCAGTGTTCTTACCTTCTACATGAACACTGAAGCTTTCTTT